These 20 T cell receptor beta chains were all obtained from the same sample, sequenced in a study of CD8 T cells in ankylosing spondylitis. TCRdb independently ran MiXCR on the 5' RACE reads; one entry per CDR3 protein. This sample has more than 300,000 distinct CDR3 sequences, with approximately 10% found just once. The sequencing sample was made of blood, either unsorted or a sorted T cell fraction (not recorded which). All receptors come from a female donor with ankylosing spondylitis or in good health (not recorded which).

This clonotype has at least ten counts. The chain is built from TRBV5-1 and TRBJ2-1; D possibly corresponds to TRBD1 (6 bases). Germline CDR1 reads SGHRS; CDR2 reads YFSETQ. The CDR3 extends over 15 amino acids. V lost 2 bases and J 8 bases, leaving 17 bases between the germline ends. DNA for the CDR3: TGCGCCAGCAGCTTTGGTCAGGGGTCCTCCGATGAGCAGTTCTTC. Residues: CASSFGQGSSDEQFF.

This clonotype was found many times. The CDR3 region has the DNA TGTGCCAGCAGTAGATTTACTAGCACAGATACGCAGTATTTT. Translating gives CASSRFTSTDTQYF. The chain links TRBV27 to TRBJ2-3; D remains unclear. This CDR3 spans 14 amino acids. Trimming pared 5 bases from V and 0 bases from J, leaving 9 bases between. Looked up from germline, CDR1 is MNHEY and CDR2 is SMNVEV (reference sequence).

This clonotype was recorded many times. Written as DNA, the CDR3 is TGTGCCAGCAGTTTAGGACCCCTCTACGAGCAGTACTTC. This translates into CASSLGPLYEQYF. The gene calls are TRBV6-5 and TRBJ2-7; D remains ambiguous. The CDR3 totals 13 residues. The V gene lost 4 bases and the J gene lost 3 bases, with 10 bases spanning the gap. Germline loops: CDR1 MNHEY, CDR2 SVGAGI.

This clonotype showed up many times. DNA for the CDR3: TGTGCCAGCAGTCGGACCTTAGGGGACACCATATATTTT. Translating it yields CASSRTLGDTIYF. The rearrangement links TRBV6-1 to TRBJ1-3; D may be TRBD1 (5 bases). Germline values: CDR1 MNHNS, CDR2 SASEGT. V shed 5 bases and J shed 8 bases, with 13 bases lying between them. The CDR3 has 13 residues.

V usage is TRBV3-1 and J usage is TRBJ1-5; TRBD1 aligns across 8 bases. The V and J ends lost 0 bases and 9 bases, in that order; junction bases with no gene match: 7. This CDR3 region has 15 residues. The germline gives CDR1 LGHDT, CDR2 YNNKEL (reference sequence). CDR3 in DNA: TGTGCCAGCAGCCAAGAACAGGGGGGCAACTGGCCCCAGCATTTT. Translating gives CASSQEQGGNWPQHF.

This clonotype has ten or more counts. This sequence joins TRBV20-1 and TRBJ2-2; perhaps TRBD1 as D (5 bases). Germline assignment: CDR1 DFQATT and CDR2 SNEGSKA (reference sequence). V gave up 3 bases and J gave up 5 bases, with 13 bases separating them. The CDR3 contains 14 residues. The CDR3 coding sequence is TGCAGTGCTAGGGCGGACATGACGACCGGGGAGCTGTTTTTT. This encodes CSARADMTTGELFF.

This clonotype was counted at least ten times. The chain combines TRBV11-2 with TRBJ2-7; 7 bases agree with TRBD1. The J segment lost 4 bases and the V segment lost 3 bases, leaving 0 bases of the junction unmatched. The germline CDR1 and CDR2 sequences are SGHAT and FQNNGV. The CDR3 extends over 12 amino acids. CDR3 in amino acids: CASSLGQYEQYF. In DNA form, the CDR3 reads TGTGCCAGCAGCTTGGGACAGTACGAGCAGTACTTC.

There are a few counts of this clonotype. This chain connects TRBV20-1 to TRBJ1-3, with D possibly matching TRBD1 (6 bases). Germline loops: CDR1 DFQATT, CDR2 SNEGSKA (reference sequence). With 5 bases removed from V and 0 bases from J, the gap between germline ends came to 14 bases. This CDR3 comprises 15 residues. CDR3 DNA sequence: TGCAGTGCTCGGGGGGCCCCTATCTCTGGAAACACCATATATTTT. The encoded protein is CSARGAPISGNTIYF.

The chain combines TRBV6-4 with TRBJ2-6; D gene uncertain. The V gene's germline CDR1 is MRHNA and CDR2 SNTAGT. There are 18 residues in the CDR3. The V and J ends lost 11 bases and 0 bases respectively, with 23 bases between them. This chain's CDR3 is CAFSFRLDLSSGANVLTF. CDR3 DNA: TGTGCCTTCAGTTTTAGACTGGACCTTAGCTCTGGGGCCAACGTCCTGACTTTC.

This clonotype was observed many times. CDR3 region: CASSQSGRYTEAFF. The DNA of the CDR3 is TGTGCCAGCAGCCAATCAGGACGGTACACTGAAGCTTTCTTT. The chain employs TRBV5-6 and TRBJ1-1; D call uncertain. Trimming shortened V by 4 bases and J by 3 bases, and 13 bases separated the two germline ends. Germline V gives CDR1 SGHDT, CDR2 YYEEEE. The CDR3 contains 14 residues.

A note on this clonotype: Mismatch with germline at one junction end may stem from a read error. V and J are TRBV6-2 or TRBV6-3 and TRBJ1-1, with D unresolved. CDR1 is MNHEY and CDR2 is SVGEGT in the germline V gene. The CDR3 has 14 amino acids. The CDR3 loop is CASSYVRGSSEASF. The CDR3 coding sequence is TGTGCCAGCAGTTATGTCCGGGGTTCATCTGAAGCTTCCTTT.

V is TRBV29-1 and J is TRBJ1-1; a possible D gene is TRBD1 (5 bases). The CDR3 contains 14 residues. Germline V CDR1 and CDR2: SQVTM, ANQGSEA. Deletions cut 4 bases from V and 4 bases from J, with 16 bases between. CDR3 coding DNA: TGCAGCGTTGTGACATTCGGGGGAGGCACTGAAGCTTTCTTT. Amino acids: CSVVTFGGGTEAFF.

This clonotype was seen a handful of times. The gene calls are TRBV18 and TRBJ2-2, with unresolved D. Germline V gene sequence: CDR1 KGHSH, CDR2 LQKENI. The V end was cut by 2 bases, the J end by 5 bases, with 9 bases between. The CDR3 length is 14 residues. The CDR3 is CASSPKGGTGELFF. CDR3 coding DNA: TGTGCCAGCTCACCAAAGGGTGGAACCGGGGAGCTGTTTTTT.

In this sample, this clonotype turned up many times. One end of the junction varies from germline; a read error may be responsible. This chain connects TRBV29-1 to TRBJ1-2; no definite D call. The germline V gene has CDR1 SQVTM and CDR2 ANQGSEA. The CDR3 is made up of 12 amino acids. In DNA, the CDR3 is TGCAGCGCGGGAGGGAGCAGGAACTTGCGTTCCTTC. Protein product: CSAGGSRNLRSF.

There are many counts of this clonotype. This chain connects TRBV27 to TRBJ1-5, with 11 positions matching TRBD1. The CDR3 has 17 residues. The germline V gene has CDR1 MNHEY and CDR2 SMNVEV (reference sequence). J was trimmed by 3 bases and V by 0 bases; bases with no gene match: 4. This chain's CDR3 is CASSLSGQGVYNQPQHF. The CDR3, as DNA: TGTGCCAGCAGTTTATCGGGACAGGGGGTTTACAATCAGCCCCAGCATTTT.

This clonotype was detected many times. The rearrangement joins TRBV12-3 or TRBV12-4 to TRBJ1-2; D ambiguous. The V and J ends lost 5 bases and 8 bases respectively, with 9 bases between them. This CDR3 region has 11 residues. The CDR3 region is CASSPLRGYTF. The CDR3 DNA follows: TGTGCCAGCAGTCCACTGAGGGGCTACACCTTC.

This clonotype was recorded many times. V usage is TRBV5-1 and J usage is TRBJ2-1, with a tentative D call TRBD2 (6 bases). The CDR3 runs 16 residues. Per germline, CDR1 SGHRS and CDR2 YFSETQ. V shed 5 bases and J shed 0 bases, with 15 bases lying between them. The CDR3 region has the DNA TGCGCCAGCAGGCGTTCTAGCGCGAGCTCCTACAATGAGCAGTTCTTC. As protein: CASRRSSASSYNEQFF.

This clonotype was picked up many times. V is TRBV24-1 and J is TRBJ2-1, with TRBD1 matching over 11 bases. Germline-derived CDR1 and CDR2 are KGHDR and SFDVKD. Trimming took 7 bases from V and 4 from J; bases not matched to a gene: 5. There are 15 residues in the CDR3. The CDR3 sequence: CATRGGTGGYNEQFF. The CDR3 DNA sequence: TGTGCCACCAGGGGTGGGACAGGGGGGTACAATGAGCAGTTCTTC.

This clonotype was detected ten times or more. The V gene is TRBV15, the J gene TRBJ1-1; D may be TRBD1 (6 bases). Looked up from germline, CDR1 is LNHNV and CDR2 is YYDKDF (reference sequence). Trimming left V 9 bases short and J 3 bases short, with 14 bases between. The CDR3 totals 13 residues. The CDR3 DNA follows: TGTGCCACTAGACAACAGGGCTACACTGAAGCTTTCTTT. It is translated as CATRQQGYTEAFF.

This chain uses TRBV7-2 with TRBJ2-2, with 8 nucleotides matching TRBD1. V was pared by 1 base and J by 7 bases, with 8 bases of the junction left unmatched. Germline lookup yields CDR1 SGHTA and CDR2 FQGNSA. This CDR3 comprises 16 residues. CDR3 region: CASSLGTGLRGGELFF. The CDR3 DNA follows: TGTGCCAGCAGCTTAGGGACAGGGCTGCGAGGCGGGGAGCTGTTTTTT. Full variable domain (remainder filled in from reference TRBV7-2 and TRBJ2-2): GAGVSQSPSNKVTEKGKDVELRCDPISGHTALYWYRQSLGQGLEFLIYFQGNSAPDKSGLPSDRFSAERTGGSVSTLTIQRTQQEDSAVYLCASSLGTGLRGGELFFGEGSRLTVL.